Below are 17 T cell receptor beta chains sequenced from a single sample in a study of cytomegalovirus exposure and HLA in healthy donors. PCR amplification relied on 60 Vbeta primers (plus 13 Jbeta primers). Data came from immunoSEQ multiplex PCR; TCRdb stores just in-frame clones and leaves some out. The sample carries roughly 190,000 clones, 65% to 80% recorded once. What was sequenced was PBMCs. Source of these receptors: a woman aged 40 to 50 in good health and CMV-seronegative.

This sequence joins TRBV9 and TRBJ1-1; D uncertain. This CDR3 is 13 amino acids long. Germline V CDR1 and CDR2: SGDLS, YYNGEE. V lost 1 base and J lost 2, with 6 bases in between. The CDR3 here is CASSVQINTEAFF. As DNA, the CDR3 is TGTGCCAGCAGCGTACAGATTAACACTGAAGCTTTCTTT.

The rearrangement joins TRBV2 to TRBJ2-3; no clear D. The CDR3 runs to 11 residues. With 6 bases removed from V and 4 bases from J, the gap between germline ends came to 5 bases. In germline, CDR1 is SNHLY, CDR2 FYNNEI. The chain's CDR3 is CASRAADTQYF. The DNA of the CDR3 is TGTGCCAGCAGGGCGGCAGATACGCAGTATTTT.

Concerning this clone itself: The junction does not match germline at one end; this may be a read error. The gene calls are TRBV7-9 and TRBJ1-2; the match to TRBD1 covers 7 bases. The germline V gene encodes CDR1 SEHNR and CDR2 FQNEAQ (reference sequence). The CDR3 spans 16 residues. CDR3 sequence: CSSSLTGTDGPGGYTF. In nucleotides, the CDR3 is TGTTCCAGCAGCTTAACCGGGACAGACGGCCCCGGAGGCTACACCTTC.

The chain is built from TRBV11-3 and TRBJ2-1; D remains ambiguous. V gave up 7 bases and J gave up 2 bases, with 6 bases separating them. This CDR3 region has 12 residues. The germline V gene encodes CDR1 SGHNT and CDR2 YENEEA. The CDR3 region is CASTKTYNEQFF. DNA for the CDR3: TGTGCCAGCACCAAAACCTACAATGAGCAGTTCTTC.

The CDR3 DNA reads as TGTGCCAGCAGCTCCCTTGGGACAGCCCCCGGGGAGCTGTTTTTT. Protein sequence: CASSSLGTAPGELFF. The chain carries TRBV5-6 and TRBJ2-2; the match to TRBD1 covers 7 bases. The junction had 8 bases not matched to a gene; V was cut back by 3 bases and J by 6 bases. The germline V gene has CDR1 SGHDT and CDR2 YYEEEE. This CDR3 region has 15 residues.

This chain connects TRBV5-1 to TRBJ2-1; possibly TRBD2 for D (6 bases). The CDR3 has 15 residues. Trimming took off 4 bases at V and 5 bases at J, with 16 bases between the two ends. In germline, CDR1 is SGHRS, CDR2 YFSETQ. CDR3 DNA sequence: TGCGCCAGCAGCCCTCAGGGAGGAATGGACAATGAGCAGTTCTTC. This encodes CASSPQGGMDNEQFF.

This clone was observed a single time. The J gene is TRBJ2-2, the V gene TRBV11-3, with a weak D call TRBD2 (5 bases). CDR1 and CDR2 (germline): SGHNT, YENEEA. This CDR3 contains 15 residues. Trimming removed 4 bases at V and 3 bases at J, with 12 bases between. The CDR3 is CASSSRTFDTGELFF. The CDR3, as DNA: TGTGCCAGCAGCTCCAGGACTTTCGACACCGGGGAGCTGTTTTTT.

The rearrangement joins TRBV19 to TRBJ1-5, with 7 bases aligning to TRBD1. CDR3 length: 15 amino acids. Germline CDR1 reads LNHDA; CDR2 reads SQIVND (reference sequence). V shed 1 base and J 6 bases; nucleotides not matched to a gene: 6. CDR3 sequence (DNA): TGTGCCAGTAGTATAGGCGGCAGGGGGAGTCAGCCCCAGCATTTT. Translation: CASSIGGRGSQPQHF.

The chain couples TRBV7-9 to TRBJ1-1; 10 nucleotides align to TRBD1. Trimming cost V 4 bases and J 5 bases; bases outside gene matches: 4. CDR3 length: 14 residues. Germline V gene data show CDR1 as SEHNR and CDR2 as FQNEAQ (reference sequence). In DNA form, the CDR3 reads TGTGCCAGCAGCTCCCGGGACAGGGGAACTGAAGCTTTCTTT. This codes for CASSSRDRGTEAFF.

This clone was counted a few times. The CDR3: CASSSQLAGGRNEQFF. CDR3 DNA sequence: TGCGCCAGCAGCTCACAACTAGCGGGAGGGAGGAATGAGCAGTTCTTC. The V and J genes are TRBV5-1 and TRBJ2-1, with TRBD2 matching 13 bases. With V trimmed by 3 bases and J by 7 bases, 7 bases remained unmatched. CDR3 length equals 16 residues. Germline CDR1 and CDR2: SGHRS and YFSETQ.

The chain employs TRBV7-2 and TRBJ1-2, with 7 positions matching TRBD1. This CDR3 is built from 14 residues. V was pared by 6 bases and J by 7 bases, with 11 bases of the junction left unmatched. CDR1 SGHTA and CDR2 FQGNSA come from the germline V gene. The CDR3 DNA follows: TGTGCCAGCAGTTCTCCGACAGGGTACTCTGGCTACACCTTC. Protein sequence: CASSSPTGYSGYTF.

The table lists this clone with a count of one. The V and J genes are TRBV7-3 and TRBJ2-1; 9 bases map to TRBD2. CDR3 length: 15 amino acids. V lost 4 bases, J lost 1 base, and 2 bases stayed unmatched. CDR1 and CDR2 from the germline V gene are SGHTA and FQGTGA. In DNA, the CDR3 is TGTGCCAGCAGCTCAAGCGGGAGGTCCTACAATGAGCAGTTCTTC. This encodes CASSSSGRSYNEQFF.

The chain has TRBV29-1 and TRBJ2-1, with 13 bases aligning to TRBD2. V dropped 6 bases and J dropped 8; count of bases not matched to a gene: 10. Germline assignment: CDR1 SQVTM and CDR2 ANQGSEA. The CDR3 has 15 residues. The CDR3 is CSVSRGTSGKDEQFF. CDR3 coding DNA: TGCAGCGTCAGTCGTGGGACTAGCGGGAAGGATGAGCAGTTCTTC.

This clone was picked up a small number of times. The chain is built from TRBV30 and TRBJ2-3; 7 bases match TRBD2. Germline V gene data show CDR1 as GTSNPN and CDR2 as SVGIG (reference sequence). The CDR3 contains 13 residues. V trimming: 4 bases; J trimming: 1 base; junction bases outside the gene matches: 2. CDR3 bases: TGTGCCTGGACGCTAGCGGGCACAGATACGCAGTATTTT. Translation: CAWTLAGTDTQYF.

CDR3 sequence (DNA): TGCGCCAGCAGCAATGGAGAAACGAACACCGGGGAGCTGTTTTTT. It yields the protein CASSNGETNTGELFF. This sequence joins TRBV5-1 and TRBJ2-2; D is unresolved. V dropped 4 bases and J dropped 0 bases, with 10 bases sitting between them. Germline V lookup: CDR1 SGHRS, CDR2 YFSETQ. The CDR3 sequence is 15 residues long.

The rearrangement links TRBV27 to TRBJ2-3; D may be TRBD1 (5 bases). The CDR3 is made up of 17 amino acids. Trimming cost V 5 bases and J 3 bases, with 21 bases left between them. CDR1 and CDR2 from the germline V gene are MNHEY and SMNVEV (reference sequence). As DNA, the CDR3 is TGTGCCAGCAGTCTTGCGTGGACACCTCTGAGGACAGATACGCAGTATTTT. Amino acid sequence: CASSLAWTPLRTDTQYF.

The rearrangement links TRBV18 to TRBJ1-1; possible D gene TRBD1, 5 bases. The CDR3 runs 15 residues. Germline CDR1 and CDR2: KGHSH and LQKENI. V lost 7 bases, J lost 0 bases, and 15 bases lay in between. The CDR3 region has the DNA TGTGCCAGCTTCTCCGGGCTCAGGGTGAACACTGAAGCTTTCTTT. This codes for CASFSGLRVNTEAFF.